One sample yielded the 18 T cell receptor beta chains listed below, sequenced in a study of regulatory T cells in long-lasting Graves disease. Library construction for TCR beta used iRepertoire HTBI primers and Arm-PCR of CDR3 regions. Via MiXCR, TCRdb re-called the multiplex PCR reads, giving one row per CDR3 protein. The table shows approximately 470,000 distinct CDR3 sequences, with 15% to 20% occurring only once. This sample's time point: newly diagnosed GD, antithyroid drugs for less than 3 months. The authors made the TCR library using RNA they extracted from PBMCs. These data were also reused for a study on T cells in Graves' hyperthyroidism and ophthalmopathy.

Sample: peripheral blood mononuclear cells (PBMCs), taken at new diagnosis, from a patient treated with antithyroid drugs. The receptor set was obtained from a man aged 35 to 55 with Graves disease.

This clonotype has at least ten counts. The rearrangement uses TRBV12-3 or TRBV12-4 and TRBJ2-3; a weak D match, TRBD2 (5 bases). The CDR3 covers 13 residues. V lost 7 bases and J lost 5, with 13 bases in between. CDR3 in DNA: TGTGCCAGCACTATCGGGAAGGGAGATACGCAGTATTTT. It translates to CASTIGKGDTQYF.

This clonotype came up many times. The chain combines TRBV6-1 with TRBJ1-1; D gene ambiguous. The germline CDR1 and CDR2 sequences are MNHNS and SASEGT. This CDR3 spans 14 amino acids. Trimming cost V 10 bases and J 0 bases, with 15 bases left between them. DNA of the CDR3: TGTGCCACCCAGTTAGAAGGGATGAACACTGAAGCTTTCTTT. Protein sequence: CATQLEGMNTEAFF.

The CDR3 spells CASSPGLAGYYEQYF. The CDR3 bases are TGTGCCAGCAGTCCCGGACTAGCGGGGTACTACGAGCAGTACTTC. The chain carries TRBV27 and TRBJ2-7; 12 nucleotides align to TRBD2. Germline lookup yields CDR1 MNHEY and CDR2 SMNVEV (reference sequence). Trimming removed 5 bases from V and 3 bases from J; junction bases left unmatched: 5. This CDR3 is built from 15 residues.

This clonotype was seen many times. The chain joins TRBV3-1 to TRBJ1-5; TRBD1 agrees at 7 bases. The germline gives CDR1 LGHDT, CDR2 YNNKEL (reference sequence). Trimming cost V 4 bases and J 4 bases; bases outside gene matches: 7. CDR3 length: 15 residues. The CDR3 DNA sequence: TGTGCCAGCAGCCTAGGAACAGGGGAAAATCAGCCCCAGCATTTT. Translating gives CASSLGTGENQPQHF.

Ten or more counts support this clonotype. The genes are TRBV11-2 and TRBJ2-7; TRBD2 is a possible D gene (7 bases). Between the trimmed V and J ends, which lost 7 bases and 7 bases, there was a span of 17 bases. The CDR3 has 13 amino acids. CDR1 and CDR2 from the germline V gene are SGHAT and FQNNGV. The DNA for the CDR3 is TGTGCCAGCACCTTGGCGGGGGCGCGAGAGCAGTACTTC. Protein: CASTLAGAREQYF. Drawing the rest from reference TRBV11-2 and TRBJ2-7, the complete variable domain is EAGVAQSPRYKIIEKRQSVAFWCNPISGHATLYWYQQILGQGPKLLIQFQNNGVVDDSQLPKDRFSAERLKGVDSTLKIQPAKLEDSAVYLCASTLAGAREQYFGPGTRLTVT.

This chain connects TRBV13 to TRBJ2-1; possible D gene TRBD1, 5 bases. Trimming cost V 4 bases and J 4 bases, with 14 bases left between them. This CDR3 is 15 amino acids long. CDR1 and CDR2 (germline): PRHDT, FYEKMQ (reference sequence). In DNA form, the CDR3 reads TGTGCCAGCAGCTCCCAGGGCGTGGGTTACAATGAGCAGTTCTTC. It is translated as CASSSQGVGYNEQFF.

The chain joins TRBV28 to TRBJ1-4; unclear D gene. The CDR3 length is 12 residues. V was shortened by 3 bases and J by 4 bases, with 3 bases between the two germline ends. The germline V gene has CDR1 MDHEN and CDR2 SYDVKM. CDR3 in amino acids: CASSFFNEKLFF. The DNA of the CDR3 is TGTGCCAGCAGTTTTTTTAATGAAAAACTGTTTTTT.

This clonotype has ten or more counts. The chain joins TRBV28 to TRBJ2-2, with 8 positions matching TRBD1. The CDR3 extends over 16 amino acids. Germline values: CDR1 MDHEN, CDR2 SYDVKM. The V gene end was trimmed by 4 bases and the J gene end by 3 bases; junction bases not matched to a gene: 7. CDR3 DNA: TGTGCCAGCAGTTGGACAGGGCAAAAATACACCGGGGAGCTGTTTTTT. This sequence encodes CASSWTGQKYTGELFF.

The rearrangement links TRBV2 to TRBJ2-1; D possibly corresponds to TRBD1 (5 bases). V lost 8 bases to trimming and J lost 5 bases, with 22 bases between them. CDR3 size: 16 residues. Germline-derived CDR1 and CDR2 are SNHLY and FYNNEI. In nucleotides, the CDR3 is TGTGCCAGCTCACCACCCAGAAGGGGCCCCCACAATGAGCAGTTCTTC. This gives the protein CASSPPRRGPHNEQFF.

This clonotype was recorded many times. The chain couples TRBV28 to TRBJ2-3, with 7 bases fitting TRBD2. The CDR3 extends over 14 amino acids. Per germline, CDR1 MDHEN and CDR2 SYDVKM. With 8 bases clipped from V and 5 bases from J, the junction kept 10 bases outside the gene matches. The CDR3 bases are TGTGCCAGCTGGACTAGGCAGTTATTAGATACGCAGTATTTT. Translated: CASWTRQLLDTQYF.

This clonotype was seen only a few times. The genes are TRBV7-9 and TRBJ1-6; 7 bases line up with TRBD1. CDR3 length equals 14 residues. Germline V gene sequence: CDR1 SEHNR, CDR2 FQNEAQ (reference sequence). The V gene end was trimmed by 5 bases and the J gene end by 9 bases; junction bases not matched to a gene: 7. CDR3 bases: TGTGCCAGCAGCCGGGGGACAGACGGTTCACCCCTCCACTTT. Amino acid sequence: CASSRGTDGSPLHF. Supplemented by reference TRBV7-9 and TRBJ1-6, the full variable domain reads DTGVSQNPRHKITKRGQNVTFRCDPISEHNRLYWYRQTLGQGPEFLTYFQNEAQLEKSRLLSDRFSAERPKGSFSTLEIQRTEQGDSAMYLCASSRGTDGSPLHFGNGTRLTVT.

This clonotype came up many times. A junction end diverges from the germline sequence, so it may reflect a read error. The chain combines TRBV6-1 with TRBJ1-1; D perhaps matches TRBD1 (6 bases). The CDR3 has 14 amino acids. The germline gives CDR1 MNHNS, CDR2 SASEGT. CDR3 loop: CASKNRVVSSEAFF. DNA for the CDR3: TGTGCCAGCAAAAACAGGGTCGTATCGTCTGAAGCCTTCTTT.

Remarks on this clonotype: This may be a read error, as it is one base from a much larger clone. V is TRBV13 and J is TRBJ2-5, with D possibly TRBD2 on 6 matching bases. Per germline, CDR1 PRHDT and CDR2 FYEKMQ (reference sequence). This CDR3 contains 14 residues. V shed 1 base and J shed 11 bases, with 17 bases lying between them. The CDR3, as DNA: TGTGCCAGCAGCTTAGTGGCTAGCGTTCATGAGCAGTACTTC. Translation: CASSLVASVHEQYF.

This clonotype came up many times. CDR3 amino acids: CASSSRDTTYEQYF. The CDR3, as DNA: TGTGCCAGCAGTTCCCGGGACACCACCTACGAGCAGTACTTC. This chain uses TRBV28 with TRBJ2-7; perhaps TRBD1 as D (6 bases). Germline lookup yields CDR1 MDHEN and CDR2 SYDVKM. Trimming took 4 bases from V and 2 from J, leaving 12 bases between them. This CDR3 has 14 amino acids.

The sample holds many counts of this clonotype. The chain employs TRBV7-9 and TRBJ2-1; D not certain. Looked up from germline, CDR1 is SEHNR and CDR2 is FQNEAQ (reference sequence). V was pared by 1 base and J by 8 bases, with 9 bases between. The length of the CDR3 is 13 residues. The CDR3 here is CASSLVVKDEQFF. As DNA, the CDR3 is TGTGCCAGCAGCTTAGTTGTGAAGGATGAGCAGTTCTTC.

This chain connects TRBV3-1 to TRBJ2-2, with D unresolved. CDR1 LGHDT and CDR2 YNNKEL come from the germline V gene (reference sequence). V was shortened by 1 base and J by 0 bases, with 6 bases between the two germline ends. The CDR3 covers 15 residues. The CDR3 here is CASSQGTTNTGELFF. CDR3 nucleotides: TGTGCCAGCAGCCAAGGAACTACGAACACCGGGGAGCTGTTTTTT.

This clonotype was found a few times. The chain employs TRBV9 and TRBJ1-2, with 8 bases fitting TRBD1. Germline lookup yields CDR1 SGDLS and CDR2 YYNGEE. The CDR3 contains 15 residues. V was clipped by 4 bases and J by 5 bases; unmatched bases: 10. In nucleotides, the CDR3 is TGTGCCAGCAGCCCAGGACAGGGTGAGGGATATGGCTACACCTTC. It yields the protein CASSPGQGEGYGYTF.

The chain is built from TRBV5-1 and TRBJ2-5, with D possibly TRBD2 on 5 matching bases. The CDR3 runs to 15 residues. Trimming stripped 4 bases from V and 1 base from J, with 14 bases between. CDR1 and CDR2 from the germline V gene are SGHRS and YFSETQ. CDR3 DNA sequence: TGCGCCAGCAGCGGAGTCGGAGGCGTCCAAGAGACCCAGTACTTC. This gives the protein CASSGVGGVQETQYF.